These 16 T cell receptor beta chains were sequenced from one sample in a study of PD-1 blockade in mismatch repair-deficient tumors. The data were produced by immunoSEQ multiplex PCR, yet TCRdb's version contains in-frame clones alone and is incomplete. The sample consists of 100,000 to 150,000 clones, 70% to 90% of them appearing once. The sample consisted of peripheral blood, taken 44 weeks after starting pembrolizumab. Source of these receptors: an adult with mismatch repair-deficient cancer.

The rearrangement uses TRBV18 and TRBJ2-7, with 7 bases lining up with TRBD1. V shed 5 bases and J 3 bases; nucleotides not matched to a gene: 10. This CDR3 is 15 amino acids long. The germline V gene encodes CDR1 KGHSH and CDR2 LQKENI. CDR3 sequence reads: CASSERQGRGYEQYF. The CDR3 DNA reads TGTGCCAGCTCAGAAAGACAGGGTAGAGGCTACGAGCAGTACTTC.

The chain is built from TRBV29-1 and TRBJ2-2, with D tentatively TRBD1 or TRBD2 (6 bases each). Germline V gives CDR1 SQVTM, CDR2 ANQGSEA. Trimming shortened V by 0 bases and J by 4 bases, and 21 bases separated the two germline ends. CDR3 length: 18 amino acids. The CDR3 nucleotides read TGCAGCGTTGAAGATAGGGGGTGGCGGGATTCAGGCACCGGGGAGCTGTTTTTT. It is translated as CSVEDRGWRDSGTGELFF.

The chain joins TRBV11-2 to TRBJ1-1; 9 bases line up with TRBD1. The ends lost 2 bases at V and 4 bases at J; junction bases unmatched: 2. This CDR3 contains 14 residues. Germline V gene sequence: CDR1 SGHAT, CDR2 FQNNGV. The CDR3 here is CASSLNRGPTEAFF. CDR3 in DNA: TGTGCCAGCAGCTTAAACAGGGGGCCCACTGAAGCTTTCTTT.

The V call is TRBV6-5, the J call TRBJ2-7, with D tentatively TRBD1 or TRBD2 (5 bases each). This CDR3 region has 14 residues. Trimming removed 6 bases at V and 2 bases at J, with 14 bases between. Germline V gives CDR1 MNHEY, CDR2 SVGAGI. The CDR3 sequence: CASSGRDPPYEQYF. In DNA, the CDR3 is TGTGCCAGCAGCGGACGGGACCCCCCCTACGAGCAGTACTTC.

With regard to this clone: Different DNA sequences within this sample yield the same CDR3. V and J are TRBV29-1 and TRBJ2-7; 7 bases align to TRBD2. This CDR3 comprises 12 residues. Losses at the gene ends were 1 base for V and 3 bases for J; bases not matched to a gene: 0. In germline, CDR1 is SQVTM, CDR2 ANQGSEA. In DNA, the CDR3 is TGCAGCGTTGAAGGGACTAGCTACGAGCAGTACTTC. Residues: CSVEGTSYEQYF.

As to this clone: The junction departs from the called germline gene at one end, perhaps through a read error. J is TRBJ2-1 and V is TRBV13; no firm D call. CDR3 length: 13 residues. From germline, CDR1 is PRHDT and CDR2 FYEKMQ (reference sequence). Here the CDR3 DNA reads TGTGCCAGCAGCTTAGTCTCCCACAATGAGCAGTTCTTC. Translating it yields CASSLVSHNEQFF. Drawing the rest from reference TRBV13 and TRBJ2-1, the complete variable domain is AAGVIQSPRHLIKEKRETATLKCYPIPRHDTVYWYQQGPGQDPQFLISFYEKMQSDKGSIPDRFSAQQFSDYHSELNMSSLELGDSALYFCASSLVSHNEQFFGPGTRLTVL.

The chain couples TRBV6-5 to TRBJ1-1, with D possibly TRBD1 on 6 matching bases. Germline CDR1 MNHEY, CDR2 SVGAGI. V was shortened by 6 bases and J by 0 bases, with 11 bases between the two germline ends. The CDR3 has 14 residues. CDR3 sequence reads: CASRKQGLNTEAFF. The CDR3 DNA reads TGTGCCAGCAGGAAACAGGGATTGAACACTGAAGCTTTCTTT.

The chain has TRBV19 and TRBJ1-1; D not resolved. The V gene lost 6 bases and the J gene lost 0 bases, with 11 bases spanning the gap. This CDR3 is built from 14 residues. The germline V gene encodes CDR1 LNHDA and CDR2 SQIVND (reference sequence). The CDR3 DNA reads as TGTGCCAGTAGATGGGGAGGTCTGAACACTGAAGCTTTCTTT. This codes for CASRWGGLNTEAFF.

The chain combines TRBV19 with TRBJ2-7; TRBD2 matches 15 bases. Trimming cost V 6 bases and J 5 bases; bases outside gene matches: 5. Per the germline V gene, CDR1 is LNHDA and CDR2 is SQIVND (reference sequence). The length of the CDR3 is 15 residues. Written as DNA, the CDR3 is TGTGCCAGTAGCCCGGGACTAGCGGGAGGCAACGAGCAGTACTTC. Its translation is CASSPGLAGGNEQYF.

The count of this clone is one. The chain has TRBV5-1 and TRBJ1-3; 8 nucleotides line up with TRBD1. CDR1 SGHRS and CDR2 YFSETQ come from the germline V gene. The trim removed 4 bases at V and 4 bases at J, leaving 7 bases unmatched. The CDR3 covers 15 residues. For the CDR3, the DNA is TGCGCCAGCAGCCCGACAGGGGAATCAGGAAACACCATATATTTT. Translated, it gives CASSPTGESGNTIYF.

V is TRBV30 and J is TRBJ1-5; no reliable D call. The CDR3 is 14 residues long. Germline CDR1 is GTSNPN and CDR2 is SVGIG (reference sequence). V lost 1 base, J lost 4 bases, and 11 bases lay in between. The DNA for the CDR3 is TGTGCCTGGAGTGGGCGTTTTCGGAATCAGCCCCAGCATTTT. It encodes CAWSGRFRNQPQHF.

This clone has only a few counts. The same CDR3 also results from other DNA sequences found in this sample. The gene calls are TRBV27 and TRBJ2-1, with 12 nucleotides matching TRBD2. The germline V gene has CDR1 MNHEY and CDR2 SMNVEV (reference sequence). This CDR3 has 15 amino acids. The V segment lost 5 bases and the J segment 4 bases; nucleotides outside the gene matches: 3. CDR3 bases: TGTGCCAGCAGTCCGGGGACTAGCGGGTACAATGAGCAGTTCTTC. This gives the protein CASSPGTSGYNEQFF.

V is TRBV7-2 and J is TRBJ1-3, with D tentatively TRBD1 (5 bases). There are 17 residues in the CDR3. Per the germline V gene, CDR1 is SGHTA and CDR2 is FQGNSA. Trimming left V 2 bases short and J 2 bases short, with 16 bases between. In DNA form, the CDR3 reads TGTGCCAGCAGCTTAAGGGGCCCTCGCGGAACTGGAAACACCATATATTTT. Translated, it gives CASSLRGPRGTGNTIYF.

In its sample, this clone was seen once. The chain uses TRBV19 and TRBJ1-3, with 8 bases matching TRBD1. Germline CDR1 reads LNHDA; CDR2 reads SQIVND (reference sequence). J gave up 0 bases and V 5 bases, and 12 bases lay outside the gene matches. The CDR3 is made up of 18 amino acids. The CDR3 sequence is CASSALPGGSSSGNTIYF. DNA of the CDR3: TGTGCCAGTAGTGCGCTCCCAGGGGGCTCAAGCTCTGGAAACACCATATATTTT.

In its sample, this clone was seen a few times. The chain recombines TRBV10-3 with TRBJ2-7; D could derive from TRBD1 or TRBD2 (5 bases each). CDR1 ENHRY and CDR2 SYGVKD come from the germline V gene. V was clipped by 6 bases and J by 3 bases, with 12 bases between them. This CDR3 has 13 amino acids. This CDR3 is CAISSGTIYEQYF. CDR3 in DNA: TGTGCCATCAGCTCCGGGACCATCTACGAGCAGTACTTC.

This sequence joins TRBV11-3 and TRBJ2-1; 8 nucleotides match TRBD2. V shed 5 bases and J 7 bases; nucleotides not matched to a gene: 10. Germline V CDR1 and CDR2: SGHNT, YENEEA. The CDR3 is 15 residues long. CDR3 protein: CASSPKRERGNEQFF. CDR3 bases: TGTGCCAGCAGCCCCAAGCGGGAGAGGGGTAATGAGCAGTTCTTC.